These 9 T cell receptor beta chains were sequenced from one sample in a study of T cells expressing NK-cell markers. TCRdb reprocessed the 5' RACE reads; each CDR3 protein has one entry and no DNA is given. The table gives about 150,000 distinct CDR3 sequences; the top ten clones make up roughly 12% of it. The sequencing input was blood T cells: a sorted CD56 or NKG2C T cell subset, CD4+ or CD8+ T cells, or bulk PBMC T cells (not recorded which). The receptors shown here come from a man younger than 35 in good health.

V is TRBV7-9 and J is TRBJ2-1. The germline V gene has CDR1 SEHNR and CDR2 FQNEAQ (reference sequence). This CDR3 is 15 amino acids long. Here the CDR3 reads CASSRTGTTYNEQFF.

CDR3 sequence: CASSLVASGSSYNEQFF. V is TRBV7-8 and J is TRBJ2-1; the TRBD2 assignment by TCRdb is unverifiable without DNA. This CDR3 region has 17 residues. Germline V gene lookup returns CDR1 SGHVS and CDR2 FQNEAQ.

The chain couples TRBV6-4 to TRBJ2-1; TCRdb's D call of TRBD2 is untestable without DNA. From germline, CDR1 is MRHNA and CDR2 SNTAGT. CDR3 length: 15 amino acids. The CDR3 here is CASSGTLAGYNEQFF.

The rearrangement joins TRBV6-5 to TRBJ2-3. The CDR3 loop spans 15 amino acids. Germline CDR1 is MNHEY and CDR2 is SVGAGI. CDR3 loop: CASSYSGVSTDTQYF.

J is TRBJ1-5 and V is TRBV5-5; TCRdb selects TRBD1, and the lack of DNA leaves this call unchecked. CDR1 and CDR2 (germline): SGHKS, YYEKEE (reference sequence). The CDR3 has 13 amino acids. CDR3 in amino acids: CASSNKGGQPQHF.

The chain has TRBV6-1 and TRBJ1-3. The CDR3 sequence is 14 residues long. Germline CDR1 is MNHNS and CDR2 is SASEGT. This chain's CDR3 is CASSNGISGNTIYF.

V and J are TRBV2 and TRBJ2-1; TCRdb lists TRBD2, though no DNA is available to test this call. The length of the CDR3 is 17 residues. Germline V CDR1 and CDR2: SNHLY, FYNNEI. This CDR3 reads CATRGPGGLAGVNEQFF.

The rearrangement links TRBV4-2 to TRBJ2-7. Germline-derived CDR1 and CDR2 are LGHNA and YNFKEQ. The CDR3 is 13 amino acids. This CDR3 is CASSQDGASEQYF.

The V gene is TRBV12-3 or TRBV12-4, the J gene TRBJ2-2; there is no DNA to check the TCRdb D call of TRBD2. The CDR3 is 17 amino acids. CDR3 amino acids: CASSLRLAGVNTGELFF.